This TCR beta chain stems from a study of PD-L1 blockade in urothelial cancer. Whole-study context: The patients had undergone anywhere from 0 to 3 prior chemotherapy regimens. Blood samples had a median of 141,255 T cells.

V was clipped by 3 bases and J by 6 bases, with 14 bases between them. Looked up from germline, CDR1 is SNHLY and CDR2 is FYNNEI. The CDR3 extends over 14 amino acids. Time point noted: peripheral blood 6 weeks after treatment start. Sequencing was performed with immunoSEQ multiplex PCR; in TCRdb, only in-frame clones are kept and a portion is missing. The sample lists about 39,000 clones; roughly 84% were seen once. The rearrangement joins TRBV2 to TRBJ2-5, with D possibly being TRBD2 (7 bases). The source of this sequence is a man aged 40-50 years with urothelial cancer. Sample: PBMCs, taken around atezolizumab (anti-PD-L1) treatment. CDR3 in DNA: TGTGCCAGCAGTGATGGGAGGGGGGGGAAGACCCAGTACTTC. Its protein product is CASSDGRGGKTQYF.